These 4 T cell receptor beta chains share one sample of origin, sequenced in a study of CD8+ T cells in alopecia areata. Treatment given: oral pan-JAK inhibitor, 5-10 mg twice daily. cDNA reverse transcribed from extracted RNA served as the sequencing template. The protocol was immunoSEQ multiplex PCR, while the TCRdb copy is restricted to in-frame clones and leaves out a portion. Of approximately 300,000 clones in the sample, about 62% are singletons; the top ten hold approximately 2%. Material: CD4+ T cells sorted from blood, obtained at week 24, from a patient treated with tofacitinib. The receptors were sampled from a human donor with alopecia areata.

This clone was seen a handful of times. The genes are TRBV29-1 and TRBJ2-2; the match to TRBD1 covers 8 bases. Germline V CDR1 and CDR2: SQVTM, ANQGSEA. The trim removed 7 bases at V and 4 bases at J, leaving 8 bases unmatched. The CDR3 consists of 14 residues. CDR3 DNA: TGCAGCGCCGCCCTAGGACAGGGCACCGGGGAGCTGTTTTTT. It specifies CSAALGQGTGELFF.

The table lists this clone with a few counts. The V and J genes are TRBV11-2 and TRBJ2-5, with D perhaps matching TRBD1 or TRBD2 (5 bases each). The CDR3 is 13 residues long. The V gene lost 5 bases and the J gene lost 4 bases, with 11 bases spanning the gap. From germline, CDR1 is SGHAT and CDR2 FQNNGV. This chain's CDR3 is CASSVPGTETQYF. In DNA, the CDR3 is TGTGCCAGCAGCGTCCCCGGGACAGAGACCCAGTACTTC. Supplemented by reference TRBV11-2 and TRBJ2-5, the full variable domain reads EAGVAQSPRYKIIEKRQSVAFWCNPISGHATLYWYQQILGQGPKLLIQFQNNGVVDDSQLPKDRFSAERLKGVDSTLKIQPAKLEDSAVYLCASSVPGTETQYFGPGTRLLVL.

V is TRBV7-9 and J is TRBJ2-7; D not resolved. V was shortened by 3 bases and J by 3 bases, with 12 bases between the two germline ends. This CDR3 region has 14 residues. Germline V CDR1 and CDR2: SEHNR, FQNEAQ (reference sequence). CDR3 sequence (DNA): TGTGCCAGCAGCTTTGAAGGTTTCGGCTACGAGCAGTACTTC. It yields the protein CASSFEGFGYEQYF.

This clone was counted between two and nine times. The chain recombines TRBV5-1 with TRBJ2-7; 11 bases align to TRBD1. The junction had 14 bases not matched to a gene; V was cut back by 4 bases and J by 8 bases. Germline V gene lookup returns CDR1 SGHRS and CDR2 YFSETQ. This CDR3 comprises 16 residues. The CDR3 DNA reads TGCGCCAGCAGCCCCGGACAGGGGGCTGGGGTTACGAAGCAGTACTTC. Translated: CASSPGQGAGVTKQYF.